The 7 T cell receptor beta chains below were found in one sample sequenced in a study of Graves' ophthalmopathy and Graves' hyperthyroidism (dated by TCRdb to 2017 to 2018). Data came from an Illumina HiSeq 2000. For repertoire sequencing, the TCR beta CDR3 regions were amplified from RNA transcripts. The first round of RT-PCR was done with HTBI primers and the Qiagen OneStep RT-PCR kit, and was followed by a second round of multiplex PCR, then size selection and purification. TCRdb trimmed public reads at Q25 via fastp, called clones via MiXCR and kept in-frame beta chains. Rows are unified per CDR3 protein, each entry keeping the most common DNA and genes. Present in this sample are around 36,000 distinct CDR3 sequences, 50% of which were seen just once. About a quarter of the sample belongs to the ten largest clones. The sample taken for sequencing was peripheral blood. These receptors were collected from an adult woman with stable Graves' hyperthyroidism.

The chain links TRBV10-3 to TRBJ1-4; 10 nucleotides agree with TRBD1. The CDR3 is 14 amino acids. V lost 11 bases and J lost 8; bases outside the gene matches: 11. The germline V gene has CDR1 ENHRY and CDR2 SYGVKD. The CDR3 spells CASKAGQGGEKLFF. The CDR3 DNA follows: TGTGCCTCCAAGGCCGGACAGGGGGGAGAAAAACTGTTTTTT.

The chain has TRBV4-2 and TRBJ1-5; maybe TRBD1 (6 bases). The germline CDR1 and CDR2 sequences are LGHNA and YNFKEQ. CDR3 length: 13 residues. With 5 bases removed from V and 5 bases from J, the gap between germline ends came to 10 bases. The CDR3 nucleotides are TGTGCCAGCAGCGAAGCAGGGGATCAGCCCCAGCATTTT. Its protein is CASSEAGDQPQHF.

The rearrangement links TRBV20-1 to TRBJ2-7; 7 positions agree with TRBD2. V shed 1 base, J shed 2 bases, and the junction held 5 bases outside the gene matches. This CDR3 spans 14 amino acids. CDR1 is DFQATT, CDR2 SNEGSKA, per germline (reference sequence). As DNA, the CDR3 is TGCAGTGCTAGAGCTTCCGGGAGGACCTACGAGCAGTACTTC. It codes for CSARASGRTYEQYF.

This clonotype showed up many times. This chain links TRBV20-1 with TRBJ2-7, with 10 positions matching TRBD2. V lost 4 bases to trimming and J lost 2 bases; unmatched junction nucleotides: 11. The length of the CDR3 is 16 residues. CDR1 and CDR2 (germline): DFQATT, SNEGSKA (reference sequence). The CDR3 region is CSATDPLAGAAYEQYF. CDR3 nucleotide sequence: TGCAGTGCTACTGACCCCCTAGCGGGAGCCGCCTACGAGCAGTACTTC.

The CDR3 loop is CASRLASGTGELFF. The CDR3 DNA sequence: TGCGCCAGCAGACTAGCGTCCGGGACCGGGGAGCTGTTTTTT. This sequence joins TRBV5-1 and TRBJ2-2, with 7 bases matching TRBD2. Germline loops: CDR1 SGHRS, CDR2 YFSETQ. The length of the CDR3 is 14 residues. Losses at the gene ends were 5 bases for V and 5 bases for J; bases not matched to a gene: 6.

This clonotype has a count of ten or more. The chain combines TRBV9 with TRBJ1-1, with 8 bases that match TRBD1. With V trimmed by 4 bases and J by 4 bases, 15 bases remained unmatched. Germline CDR1 reads SGDLS; CDR2 reads YYNGEE. The CDR3 spans 17 residues. CDR3 bases: TGTGCCAGCAGCCCGACAGGGGTCCCTGCTCAGGGCACTGAAGCTTTCTTT. Translating it yields CASSPTGVPAQGTEAFF.

This clonotype came up once. This chain joins TRBV10-3 and TRBJ1-5; D might be TRBD1 (6 bases). The CDR3 consists of 19 residues. Germline loops: CDR1 ENHRY, CDR2 SYGVKD. V lost 5 bases, J lost 7 bases, and 30 bases lay in between. The chain's CDR3 is CAISQDRGGGRREGQPQHF. DNA for the CDR3: TGTGCCATCAGTCAGGACCGGGGGGGGGGCCGGAGGGAGGGACAGCCCCAGCATTTT.